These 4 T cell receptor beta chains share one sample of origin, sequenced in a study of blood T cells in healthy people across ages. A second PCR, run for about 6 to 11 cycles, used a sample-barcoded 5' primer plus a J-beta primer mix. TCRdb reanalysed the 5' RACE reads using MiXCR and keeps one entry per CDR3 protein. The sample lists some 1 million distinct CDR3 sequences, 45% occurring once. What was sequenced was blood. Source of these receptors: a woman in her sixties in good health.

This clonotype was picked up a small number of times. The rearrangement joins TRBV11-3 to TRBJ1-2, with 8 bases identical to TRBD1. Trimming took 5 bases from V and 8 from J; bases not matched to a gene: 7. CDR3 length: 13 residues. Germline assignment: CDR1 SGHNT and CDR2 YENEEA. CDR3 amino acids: CASSPGQGRGYTF. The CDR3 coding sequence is TGTGCCAGCAGCCCTGGACAGGGCAGGGGCTACACCTTC. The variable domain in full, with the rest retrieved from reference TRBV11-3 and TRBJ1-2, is EAGVVQSPRYKIIEKKQPVAFWCNPISGHNTLYWYLQNLGQGPELLIRYENEEAVDDSQLPKDRFSAERLKGVDSTLKIQPAELGDSAVYLCASSPGQGRGYTFGSGTRLTVV.

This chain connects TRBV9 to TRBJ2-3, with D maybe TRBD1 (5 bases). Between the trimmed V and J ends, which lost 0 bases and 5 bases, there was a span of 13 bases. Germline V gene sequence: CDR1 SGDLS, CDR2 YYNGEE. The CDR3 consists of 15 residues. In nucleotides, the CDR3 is TGTGCCAGCAGCGTAGGGGGCGGTGCGGAAGATACGCAGTATTTT. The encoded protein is CASSVGGGAEDTQYF. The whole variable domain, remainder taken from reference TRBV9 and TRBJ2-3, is DSGVTQTPKHLITATGQRVTLRCSPRSGDLSVYWYQQSLDQGLQFLIQYYNGEERAKGNILERFSAQQFPDLHSELNLSSLELGDSALYFCASSVGGGAEDTQYFGPGTRLTVL.

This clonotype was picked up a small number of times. CDR3 residues: CSVATGGGFVDTQYF. Written as DNA, the CDR3 is TGCAGCGTTGCGACAGGGGGTGGGTTTGTGGATACGCAGTATTTT. V gene TRBV29-1 combines with J gene TRBJ2-3; the match to TRBD1 covers 9 bases. Trimming cost V 4 bases and J 6 bases; bases outside gene matches: 11. There are 15 residues in the CDR3. Germline-derived CDR1 and CDR2 are SQVTM and ANQGSEA.

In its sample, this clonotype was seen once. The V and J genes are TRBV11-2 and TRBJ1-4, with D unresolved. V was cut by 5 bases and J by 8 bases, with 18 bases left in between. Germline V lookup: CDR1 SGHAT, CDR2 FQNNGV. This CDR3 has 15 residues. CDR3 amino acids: CASSTSGSSEEKLFF. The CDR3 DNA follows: TGTGCCAGCAGCACTAGCGGAAGCTCGGAAGAAAAACTGTTTTTT. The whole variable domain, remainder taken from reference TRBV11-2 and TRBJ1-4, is EAGVAQSPRYKIIEKRQSVAFWCNPISGHATLYWYQQILGQGPKLLIQFQNNGVVDDSQLPKDRFSAERLKGVDSTLKIQPAKLEDSAVYLCASSTSGSSEEKLFFGSGTQLSVL.